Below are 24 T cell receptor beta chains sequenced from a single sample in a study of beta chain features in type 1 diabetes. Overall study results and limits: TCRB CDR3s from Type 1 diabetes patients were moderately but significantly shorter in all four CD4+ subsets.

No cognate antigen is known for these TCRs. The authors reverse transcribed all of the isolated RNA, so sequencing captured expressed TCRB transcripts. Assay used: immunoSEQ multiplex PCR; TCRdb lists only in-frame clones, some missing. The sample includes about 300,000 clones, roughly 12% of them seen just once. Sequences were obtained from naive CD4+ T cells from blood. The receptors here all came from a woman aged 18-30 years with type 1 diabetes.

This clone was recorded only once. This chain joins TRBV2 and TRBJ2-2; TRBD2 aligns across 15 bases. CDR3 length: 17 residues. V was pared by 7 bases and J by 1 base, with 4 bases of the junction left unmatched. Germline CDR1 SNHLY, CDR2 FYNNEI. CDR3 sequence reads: CASTRGLAGGNTGELFF. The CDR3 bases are TGTGCCAGCACCCGGGGACTAGCGGGAGGGAACACCGGGGAGCTGTTTTTT.

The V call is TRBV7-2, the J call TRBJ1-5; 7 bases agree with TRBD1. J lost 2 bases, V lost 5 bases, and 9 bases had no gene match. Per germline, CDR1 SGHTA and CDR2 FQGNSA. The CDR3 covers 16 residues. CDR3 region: CASSDYRGGGNQPQHF. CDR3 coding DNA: TGTGCCAGCAGCGATTACAGGGGAGGTGGCAATCAGCCCCAGCATTTT.

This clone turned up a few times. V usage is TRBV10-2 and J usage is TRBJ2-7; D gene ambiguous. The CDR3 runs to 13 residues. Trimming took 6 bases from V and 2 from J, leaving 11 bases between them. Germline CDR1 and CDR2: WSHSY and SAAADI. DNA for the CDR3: TGCGCCAGCAGGGGTGGGCAGACCTACGAGCAGTACGTC. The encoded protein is CASRGGQTYEQYV.

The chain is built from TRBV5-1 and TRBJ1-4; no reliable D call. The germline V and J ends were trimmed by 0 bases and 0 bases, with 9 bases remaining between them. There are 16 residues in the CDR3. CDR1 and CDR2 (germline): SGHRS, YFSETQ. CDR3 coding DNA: TGCGCCAGCAGCTTGGAAAGCTTTGCAACTAATGAAAAACTGTTTTTT. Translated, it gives CASSLESFATNEKLFF.

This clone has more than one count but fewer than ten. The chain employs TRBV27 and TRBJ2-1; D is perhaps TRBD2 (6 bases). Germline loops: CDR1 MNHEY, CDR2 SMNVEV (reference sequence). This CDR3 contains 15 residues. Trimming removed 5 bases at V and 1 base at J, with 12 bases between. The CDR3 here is CASSVAALSYNEQFF. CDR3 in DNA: TGTGCCAGCAGTGTAGCGGCACTATCCTACAATGAGCAGTTCTTC.

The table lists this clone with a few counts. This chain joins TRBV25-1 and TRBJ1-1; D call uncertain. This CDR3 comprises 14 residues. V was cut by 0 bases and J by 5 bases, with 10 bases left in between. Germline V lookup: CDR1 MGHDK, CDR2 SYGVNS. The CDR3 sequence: CASSEYRPGTEAFF. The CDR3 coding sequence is TGTGCCAGCAGTGAATATCGGCCGGGAACTGAAGCTTTCTTT.

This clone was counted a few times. The CDR3 protein is CSVAKSSYNEQFF. CDR3 DNA sequence: TGCAGCGTTGCAAAGAGCTCCTACAATGAGCAGTTCTTC. The rearrangement links TRBV29-1 to TRBJ2-1; no firm D call. CDR3 length equals 13 residues. The germline V and J ends were trimmed by 4 bases and 0 bases, with 7 bases remaining between them. Germline V gene data show CDR1 as SQVTM and CDR2 as ANQGSEA.

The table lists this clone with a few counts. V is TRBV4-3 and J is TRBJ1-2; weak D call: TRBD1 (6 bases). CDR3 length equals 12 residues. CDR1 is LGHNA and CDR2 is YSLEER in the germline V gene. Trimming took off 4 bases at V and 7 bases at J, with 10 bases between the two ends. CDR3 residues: CASSRAGVGYTF. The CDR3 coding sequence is TGCGCCAGCAGCCGGGCAGGGGTTGGCTACACCTTC.

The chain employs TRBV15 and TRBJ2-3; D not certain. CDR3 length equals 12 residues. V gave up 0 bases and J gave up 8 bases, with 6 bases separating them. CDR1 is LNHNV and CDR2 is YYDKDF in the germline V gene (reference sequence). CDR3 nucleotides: TGTGCCACCAGCAGAGAAGGCGGTACGCAGTATTTT. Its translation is CATSREGGTQYF.

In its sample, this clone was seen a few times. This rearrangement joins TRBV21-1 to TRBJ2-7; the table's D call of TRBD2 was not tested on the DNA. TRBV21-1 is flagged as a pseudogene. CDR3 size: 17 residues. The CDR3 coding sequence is TGTGCCAGCAGCAAAGCCAGGGCGGGAGGCCCAAACTACGAGCAGTACGTC. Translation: CASSKARAGGPNYEQYV.

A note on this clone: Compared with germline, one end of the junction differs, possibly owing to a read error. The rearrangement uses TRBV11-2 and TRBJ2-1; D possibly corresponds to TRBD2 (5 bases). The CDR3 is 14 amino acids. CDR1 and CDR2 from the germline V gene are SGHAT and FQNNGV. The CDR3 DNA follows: TGTGCCAGCAGCGTAGACGGGGCCTACAATGAGCAGTTCTTC. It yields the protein CASSVDGAYNEQFF.

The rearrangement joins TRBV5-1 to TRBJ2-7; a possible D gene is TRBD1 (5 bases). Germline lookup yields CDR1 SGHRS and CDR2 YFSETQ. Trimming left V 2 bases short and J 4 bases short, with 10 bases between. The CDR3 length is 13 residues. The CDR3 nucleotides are TGCGCCAGCAGCTTCACCCCAGGGTACGAGCAGTACTTC. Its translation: CASSFTPGYEQYF.

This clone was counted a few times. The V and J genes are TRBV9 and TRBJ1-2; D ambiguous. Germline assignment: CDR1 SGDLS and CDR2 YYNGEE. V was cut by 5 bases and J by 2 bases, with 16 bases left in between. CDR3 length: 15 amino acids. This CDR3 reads CASRSFEAANYGYTF. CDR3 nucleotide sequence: TGTGCCAGCAGGTCATTCGAGGCAGCCAACTATGGCTACACCTTC.

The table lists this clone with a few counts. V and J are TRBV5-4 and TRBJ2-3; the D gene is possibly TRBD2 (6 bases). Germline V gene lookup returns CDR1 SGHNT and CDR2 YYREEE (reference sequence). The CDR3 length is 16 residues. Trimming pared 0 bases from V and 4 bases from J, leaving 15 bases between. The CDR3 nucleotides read TGTGCCAGCAGCTTGGATTGGGCGGGGAGGCCAGATACGCAGTATTTT. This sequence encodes CASSLDWAGRPDTQYF.

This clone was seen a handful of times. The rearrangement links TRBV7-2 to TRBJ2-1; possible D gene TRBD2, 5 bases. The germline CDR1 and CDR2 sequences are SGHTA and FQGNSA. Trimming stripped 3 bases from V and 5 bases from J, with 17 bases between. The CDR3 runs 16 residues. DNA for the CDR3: TGTGCCAGCAGCTTTCGTGGCAGGAGGTTGAACAATGAGCAGTTCTTC. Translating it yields CASSFRGRRLNNEQFF.

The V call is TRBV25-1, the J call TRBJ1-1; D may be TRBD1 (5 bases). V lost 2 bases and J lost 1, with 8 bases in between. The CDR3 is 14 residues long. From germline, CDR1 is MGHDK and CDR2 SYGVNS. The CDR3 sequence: CASSEAGSNTEAFF. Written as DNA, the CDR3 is TGTGCCAGCAGTGAAGCAGGGTCGAACACTGAAGCTTTCTTT.

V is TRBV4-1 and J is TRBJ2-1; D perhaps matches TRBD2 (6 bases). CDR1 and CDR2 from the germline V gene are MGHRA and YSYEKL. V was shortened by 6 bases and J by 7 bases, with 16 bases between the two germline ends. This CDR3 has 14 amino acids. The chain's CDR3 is CASSELRLGNEQFF. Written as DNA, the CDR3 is TGCGCCAGCAGTGAGCTACGACTAGGGAATGAGCAGTTCTTC.

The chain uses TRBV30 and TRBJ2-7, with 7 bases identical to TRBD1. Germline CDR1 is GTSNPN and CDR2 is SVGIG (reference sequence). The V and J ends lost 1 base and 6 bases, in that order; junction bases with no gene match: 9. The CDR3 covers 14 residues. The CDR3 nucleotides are TGTGCCTGGAGTGAAGGGGGCGGTTACGTCGAGCAGTACTTC. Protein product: CAWSEGGGYVEQYF. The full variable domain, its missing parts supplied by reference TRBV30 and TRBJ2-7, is SQTIHQWPATLVQPVGSPLSLECTVEGTSNPNLYWYRQAAGRGLQLLFYSVGIGQISSEVPQNLSASRPQDRQFILSSKKLLLSDSGFYLCAWSEGGGYVEQYFGPGTRLTVT.

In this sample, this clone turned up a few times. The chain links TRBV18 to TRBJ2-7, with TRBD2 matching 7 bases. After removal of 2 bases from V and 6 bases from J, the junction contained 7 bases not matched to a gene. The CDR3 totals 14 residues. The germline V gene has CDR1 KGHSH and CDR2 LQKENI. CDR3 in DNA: TGTGCCAGCTCACCAAGCGGGGCGCGGAGCGAGCAGTACTTC. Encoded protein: CASSPSGARSEQYF.

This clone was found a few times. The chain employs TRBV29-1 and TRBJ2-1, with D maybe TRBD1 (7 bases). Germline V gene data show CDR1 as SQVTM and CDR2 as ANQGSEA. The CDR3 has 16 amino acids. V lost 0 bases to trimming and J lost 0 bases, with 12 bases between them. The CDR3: CSVEDRRGVSYNEQFF. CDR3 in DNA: TGCAGCGTTGAAGATCGCAGGGGGGTCTCCTACAATGAGCAGTTCTTC.

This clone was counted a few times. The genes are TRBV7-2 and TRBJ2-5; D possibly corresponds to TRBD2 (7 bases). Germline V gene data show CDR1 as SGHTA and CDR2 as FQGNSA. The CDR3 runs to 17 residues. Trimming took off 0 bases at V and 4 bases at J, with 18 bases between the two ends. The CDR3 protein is CASSLAWRLRGGETQYF. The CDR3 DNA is TGTGCCAGCAGCTTAGCCTGGAGGCTGAGGGGGGGAGAGACCCAGTACTTC. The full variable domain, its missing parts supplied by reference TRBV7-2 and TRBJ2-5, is GAGVSQSPSNKVTEKGKDVELRCDPISGHTALYWYRQSLGQGLEFLIYFQGNSAPDKSGLPSDRFSAERTGGSVSTLTIQRTQQEDSAVYLCASSLAWRLRGGETQYFGPGTRLLVL.

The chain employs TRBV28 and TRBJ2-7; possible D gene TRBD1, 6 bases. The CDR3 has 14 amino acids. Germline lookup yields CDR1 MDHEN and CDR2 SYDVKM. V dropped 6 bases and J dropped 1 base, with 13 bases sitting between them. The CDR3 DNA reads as TGTGCCAGCAGCCTCGGGACAAGGTCCTACGAGCAGTACTTC. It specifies CASSLGTRSYEQYF.

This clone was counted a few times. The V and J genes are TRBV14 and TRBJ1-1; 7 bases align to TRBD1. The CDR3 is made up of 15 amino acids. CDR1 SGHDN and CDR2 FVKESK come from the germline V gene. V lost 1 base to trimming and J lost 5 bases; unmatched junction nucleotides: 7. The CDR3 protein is CASSQVAGGYTEAFF. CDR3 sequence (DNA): TGTGCCAGCAGCCAAGTGGCAGGGGGTTATACTGAAGCTTTCTTT.

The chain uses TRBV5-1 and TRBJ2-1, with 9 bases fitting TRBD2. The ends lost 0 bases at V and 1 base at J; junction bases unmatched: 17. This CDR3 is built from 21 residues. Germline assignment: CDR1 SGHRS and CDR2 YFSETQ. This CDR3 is CASSLVGSGSSGGKSYNEQFF. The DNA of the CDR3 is TGCGCCAGCAGCTTGGTAGGTAGCGGGAGTTCTGGGGGAAAGTCCTACAATGAGCAGTTCTTC.